This T cell receptor (beta chain) is from a study of naive CD8 T cells in extremely preterm neonates (dated by TCRdb to 2016 to 2017). As for the study more broadly: The study compared the TCRbeta CDR3 repertoires of sorted naive CD8+ T cells among four age groups: extremely preterm neonates, term neonates, young children and adults. Beyond this particular receptor, the publication reports: A higher proportion of shared CDR3 nucleotide sequences was found in preterm neonates (roughly 2.7%) than in term neonates (about 0.4%), young children (around 0.03%) and adults (about 0.01%). The authors noted a small sample size and variable productive template counts among preterm samples as limitations. Preterm neonates had significantly lower iChao1 richness than all other age groups (p < 0.05) and an even clone distribution, indicating a less rich repertoire. To track T cell development within individuals, the authors urged prospective longitudinal studies of preterm and term neonates. Compared with the older groups, preterm CDR3s were shorter and closer to germline, carrying fewer N additions and showing less junctional trimming.

A handful of extremely preterm deliveries, at about 23-27 weeks of gestation, provided the preterm samples. The study excluded pregnancies involving fetal demise, active maternal HSV infection or known maternal HIV infection. A FACSAria III cell sorter was used to sort live, Annexin V-negative naive CD8+ T cells (CD3+CD8+CD45RA+CCR7+). Each sample yielded roughly 18,000 to 110,000 sorted naive CD8+ T cells. Preassembled standardized sampling kits were used to collect mixed venous-arterial cord blood. Cord blood was held at room temperature, and processing was completed within 4 hours of collection. Mononuclear cells were isolated from diluted blood by Ficoll-Paque density gradient centrifugation. Mononuclear cells were cryopreserved in approximately 10% DMSO with about 90% FBS and stored long term at -150°C before sorting. Annexin V and antibodies against CD3, CD8, CCR7 and CD45RA were used to stain the thawed cells. Genomic DNA was extracted from snap-frozen sorted cell pellets with the DNeasy Blood and Tissue Kit.

On this clone itself: Its recognized antigen is unknown. No base quality values were provided; no much bigger clone lies one nucleotide off.

TCRbeta CDR3 regions were amplified from genomic DNA by a two-step, bias-controlled multiplex PCR. Primers specific for every TRBV and TRBJ gene segment were used in the multiplex PCR. The immunoSEQ Assay was used to generate the TCRbeta repertoire data. The authors' pipeline ran thus. To merge closely related sequences, reads went through filtering and clustering using a relative-frequency ratio and a modified nearest-neighbor algorithm. IMGT annotation was the basis for assigning V, D and J genes to CDR3 sequences. Template counts were corrected for PCR amplification bias and quantified by comparison with synthetic TCR CDR3 analog sequences. Only unique productive sequences, defined as in-frame CDR3 sequences lacking stop codons, were included in the analyses. The immunoSEQ Analyzer software was used to compute clonality, defined as 1 minus Pielou's evenness, and iChao1 richness. Statistical testing was performed in JMP, using Student's t-test or a non-parametric test depending on Shapiro-Wilk normality results. TCRdb stores this immuneACCESS table with in-frame sequences only. Part of the clones is absent; in the studies checked, under half of the shortfall reflects unresolved V genes, and no reason is known for the rest. V and J calls and clone size are as listed in that table; D and trimming were resolved from the DNA. Across this sample there are around 25,000 clones, with approximately 89% seen only once. The ten largest clones represent roughly 0.9% of the sample.

The CDR1 and CDR2 encoded by the germline V gene are SQVTM and ANQGSEA. From the cysteine up to the phenylalanine, the CDR3 has a length of 12 residues. CDR3 DNA is the only sequence kept; it has 36 bases, read in frame from the first base. V is shortened by 4 bases, J by 5 bases, and the region joining them spans 11 bases. This sequence originates from a boy who was born preterm. The sequenced sample consisted of naive CD8+ T cells from cord blood. Here the chain combines TRBV29-1 and TRBJ1-2; the D region possibly corresponds to TRBD1 (6 bases align). The nucleotide sequence is given as TGCAGCGTTGGAGAGGGGGGGTATGGCTACACCTTC. This yields the protein CSVGEGGYGYTF.